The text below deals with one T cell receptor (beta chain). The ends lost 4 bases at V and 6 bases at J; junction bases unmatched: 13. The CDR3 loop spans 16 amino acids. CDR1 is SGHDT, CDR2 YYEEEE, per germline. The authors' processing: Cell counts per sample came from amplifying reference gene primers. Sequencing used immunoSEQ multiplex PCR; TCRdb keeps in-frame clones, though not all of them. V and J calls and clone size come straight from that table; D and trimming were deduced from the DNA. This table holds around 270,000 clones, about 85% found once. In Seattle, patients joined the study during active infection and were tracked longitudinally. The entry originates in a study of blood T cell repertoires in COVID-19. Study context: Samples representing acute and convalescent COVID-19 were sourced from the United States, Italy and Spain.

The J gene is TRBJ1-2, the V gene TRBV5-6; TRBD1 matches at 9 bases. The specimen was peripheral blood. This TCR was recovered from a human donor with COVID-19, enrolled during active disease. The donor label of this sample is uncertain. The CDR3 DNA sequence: TGTGCCAGCAGCCATAGACTTTCACAGGGGGCGGATGGCTACACCTTC. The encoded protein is CASSHRLSQGADGYTF.